Listed below are T cell receptor beta chains from one sample, sequenced in a study of CD8+CD57+ T cells in acquired aplastic anemia. TCRdb processed the reads anew with MiXCR; each CDR3 protein has one entry. The data show more than 250,000 distinct CDR3 sequences, approximately 57% seen once. What was sequenced was sorted CD4+, CD8+, or CD8+CD57+ T cells (not recorded which) from PBMCs. These receptors were taken from a human donor with severe aplastic anemia or a healthy control (not recorded which). Each CDR3 is given with its conserved first and last residue. The D gene is left open where the match is weak. Expanded clones get a size class; other rows say once, few or many, or leave the size out.

d_call clone_size j_call v_call cdr3_nt cdr3_aa
NA NA TRBJ2-1 TRBV20-1 TGCAGTGCTAGGGCTAGCGACTACAATGAGCAGTTCTTC CSARASDYNEQFF
NA NA TRBJ1-2 TRBV19 TGTGCCAGTGCCACCAGGGACCTGGACTATAGCTACACCTTC CASATRDLDYSYTF
NA NA TRBJ2-5 TRBV9 TGTGCCAGCAGCGTAGTAGAGTGGGGAAGCGAGACCCAGTACTTC CASSVVEWGSETQYF
NA NA TRBJ1-1 TRBV19 TGTGCCAGTAGGCCCTGGTCCGGGACTGAAGCTTTCTTT CASRPWSGTEAFF
NA NA TRBJ1-2 TRBV10-3 TGTAGCATCAGTGAGTCGACTCAACGGATCTATGGCTACACCTTC CSISESTQRIYGYTF
TRBD1 NA TRBJ1-5 TRBV20-1 TGCAGTGCTAGAGCACGACAGGGCCTCAGTCAGCCCCAGCATTTT CSARARQGLSQPQHF
NA many TRBJ1-5 TRBV12-3/TRBV12-4 TGTGCCAGCAGTTTAGCGGCGGGGGGCGCAAGGCAGCCCCAGCATTTT CASSLAAGGARQPQHF
NA many TRBJ1-2 TRBV7-8 TGTGCCAGCAGCCAATCTCGAGTCGAGGGCTACACCTTC CASSQSRVEGYTF
NA NA TRBJ1-1 TRBV15 TGTGCCACCAGCAGAGATAGGGGCCAAGGAAAGGAAGCTTTCTTT CATSRDRGQGKEAFF
TRBD1 NA TRBJ2-6 TRBV7-9 TGTGCCAGCAGCTTAGGGAGACAGGGGGGATTCCGCTCTGGGGCCAACGTCCTGACTTTC CASSLGRQGGFRSGANVLTF
TRBD1 NA TRBJ1-4 TRBV20-1 TGCAGTGCTAGAAACTGGGACAGGGGGCTTGCGGATGAAAAACTGTTTTTT CSARNWDRGLADEKLFF
NA few TRBJ1-1 TRBV7-2 TGTGCCAGCAGCTCGGGACCCGGGAACACTGAAGCTTTCTTT CASSSGPGNTEAFF
NA NA TRBJ1-2 TRBV2 TGTGCCAGCATCAGGGAAGGGACCTATGGCTACACCTTC CASIREGTYGYTF
NA NA TRBJ2-5 TRBV6-1 TGTGCCAGCAGTGAGGGGCTAGCTGGGATCCAAGAGACCCAGTACTTC CASSEGLAGIQETQYF
TRBD1 many TRBJ1-6 TRBV2 TGTGCCAGCGGAGACAGGGGACGTTCACCCCTCCACTTT CASGDRGRSPLHF
NA NA TRBJ2-7 TRBV20-1 TGCAGTGCTAGCCCACTAGCCCGGGGCAGCTCCTACGAGCAGTACTTC CSASPLARGSSYEQYF